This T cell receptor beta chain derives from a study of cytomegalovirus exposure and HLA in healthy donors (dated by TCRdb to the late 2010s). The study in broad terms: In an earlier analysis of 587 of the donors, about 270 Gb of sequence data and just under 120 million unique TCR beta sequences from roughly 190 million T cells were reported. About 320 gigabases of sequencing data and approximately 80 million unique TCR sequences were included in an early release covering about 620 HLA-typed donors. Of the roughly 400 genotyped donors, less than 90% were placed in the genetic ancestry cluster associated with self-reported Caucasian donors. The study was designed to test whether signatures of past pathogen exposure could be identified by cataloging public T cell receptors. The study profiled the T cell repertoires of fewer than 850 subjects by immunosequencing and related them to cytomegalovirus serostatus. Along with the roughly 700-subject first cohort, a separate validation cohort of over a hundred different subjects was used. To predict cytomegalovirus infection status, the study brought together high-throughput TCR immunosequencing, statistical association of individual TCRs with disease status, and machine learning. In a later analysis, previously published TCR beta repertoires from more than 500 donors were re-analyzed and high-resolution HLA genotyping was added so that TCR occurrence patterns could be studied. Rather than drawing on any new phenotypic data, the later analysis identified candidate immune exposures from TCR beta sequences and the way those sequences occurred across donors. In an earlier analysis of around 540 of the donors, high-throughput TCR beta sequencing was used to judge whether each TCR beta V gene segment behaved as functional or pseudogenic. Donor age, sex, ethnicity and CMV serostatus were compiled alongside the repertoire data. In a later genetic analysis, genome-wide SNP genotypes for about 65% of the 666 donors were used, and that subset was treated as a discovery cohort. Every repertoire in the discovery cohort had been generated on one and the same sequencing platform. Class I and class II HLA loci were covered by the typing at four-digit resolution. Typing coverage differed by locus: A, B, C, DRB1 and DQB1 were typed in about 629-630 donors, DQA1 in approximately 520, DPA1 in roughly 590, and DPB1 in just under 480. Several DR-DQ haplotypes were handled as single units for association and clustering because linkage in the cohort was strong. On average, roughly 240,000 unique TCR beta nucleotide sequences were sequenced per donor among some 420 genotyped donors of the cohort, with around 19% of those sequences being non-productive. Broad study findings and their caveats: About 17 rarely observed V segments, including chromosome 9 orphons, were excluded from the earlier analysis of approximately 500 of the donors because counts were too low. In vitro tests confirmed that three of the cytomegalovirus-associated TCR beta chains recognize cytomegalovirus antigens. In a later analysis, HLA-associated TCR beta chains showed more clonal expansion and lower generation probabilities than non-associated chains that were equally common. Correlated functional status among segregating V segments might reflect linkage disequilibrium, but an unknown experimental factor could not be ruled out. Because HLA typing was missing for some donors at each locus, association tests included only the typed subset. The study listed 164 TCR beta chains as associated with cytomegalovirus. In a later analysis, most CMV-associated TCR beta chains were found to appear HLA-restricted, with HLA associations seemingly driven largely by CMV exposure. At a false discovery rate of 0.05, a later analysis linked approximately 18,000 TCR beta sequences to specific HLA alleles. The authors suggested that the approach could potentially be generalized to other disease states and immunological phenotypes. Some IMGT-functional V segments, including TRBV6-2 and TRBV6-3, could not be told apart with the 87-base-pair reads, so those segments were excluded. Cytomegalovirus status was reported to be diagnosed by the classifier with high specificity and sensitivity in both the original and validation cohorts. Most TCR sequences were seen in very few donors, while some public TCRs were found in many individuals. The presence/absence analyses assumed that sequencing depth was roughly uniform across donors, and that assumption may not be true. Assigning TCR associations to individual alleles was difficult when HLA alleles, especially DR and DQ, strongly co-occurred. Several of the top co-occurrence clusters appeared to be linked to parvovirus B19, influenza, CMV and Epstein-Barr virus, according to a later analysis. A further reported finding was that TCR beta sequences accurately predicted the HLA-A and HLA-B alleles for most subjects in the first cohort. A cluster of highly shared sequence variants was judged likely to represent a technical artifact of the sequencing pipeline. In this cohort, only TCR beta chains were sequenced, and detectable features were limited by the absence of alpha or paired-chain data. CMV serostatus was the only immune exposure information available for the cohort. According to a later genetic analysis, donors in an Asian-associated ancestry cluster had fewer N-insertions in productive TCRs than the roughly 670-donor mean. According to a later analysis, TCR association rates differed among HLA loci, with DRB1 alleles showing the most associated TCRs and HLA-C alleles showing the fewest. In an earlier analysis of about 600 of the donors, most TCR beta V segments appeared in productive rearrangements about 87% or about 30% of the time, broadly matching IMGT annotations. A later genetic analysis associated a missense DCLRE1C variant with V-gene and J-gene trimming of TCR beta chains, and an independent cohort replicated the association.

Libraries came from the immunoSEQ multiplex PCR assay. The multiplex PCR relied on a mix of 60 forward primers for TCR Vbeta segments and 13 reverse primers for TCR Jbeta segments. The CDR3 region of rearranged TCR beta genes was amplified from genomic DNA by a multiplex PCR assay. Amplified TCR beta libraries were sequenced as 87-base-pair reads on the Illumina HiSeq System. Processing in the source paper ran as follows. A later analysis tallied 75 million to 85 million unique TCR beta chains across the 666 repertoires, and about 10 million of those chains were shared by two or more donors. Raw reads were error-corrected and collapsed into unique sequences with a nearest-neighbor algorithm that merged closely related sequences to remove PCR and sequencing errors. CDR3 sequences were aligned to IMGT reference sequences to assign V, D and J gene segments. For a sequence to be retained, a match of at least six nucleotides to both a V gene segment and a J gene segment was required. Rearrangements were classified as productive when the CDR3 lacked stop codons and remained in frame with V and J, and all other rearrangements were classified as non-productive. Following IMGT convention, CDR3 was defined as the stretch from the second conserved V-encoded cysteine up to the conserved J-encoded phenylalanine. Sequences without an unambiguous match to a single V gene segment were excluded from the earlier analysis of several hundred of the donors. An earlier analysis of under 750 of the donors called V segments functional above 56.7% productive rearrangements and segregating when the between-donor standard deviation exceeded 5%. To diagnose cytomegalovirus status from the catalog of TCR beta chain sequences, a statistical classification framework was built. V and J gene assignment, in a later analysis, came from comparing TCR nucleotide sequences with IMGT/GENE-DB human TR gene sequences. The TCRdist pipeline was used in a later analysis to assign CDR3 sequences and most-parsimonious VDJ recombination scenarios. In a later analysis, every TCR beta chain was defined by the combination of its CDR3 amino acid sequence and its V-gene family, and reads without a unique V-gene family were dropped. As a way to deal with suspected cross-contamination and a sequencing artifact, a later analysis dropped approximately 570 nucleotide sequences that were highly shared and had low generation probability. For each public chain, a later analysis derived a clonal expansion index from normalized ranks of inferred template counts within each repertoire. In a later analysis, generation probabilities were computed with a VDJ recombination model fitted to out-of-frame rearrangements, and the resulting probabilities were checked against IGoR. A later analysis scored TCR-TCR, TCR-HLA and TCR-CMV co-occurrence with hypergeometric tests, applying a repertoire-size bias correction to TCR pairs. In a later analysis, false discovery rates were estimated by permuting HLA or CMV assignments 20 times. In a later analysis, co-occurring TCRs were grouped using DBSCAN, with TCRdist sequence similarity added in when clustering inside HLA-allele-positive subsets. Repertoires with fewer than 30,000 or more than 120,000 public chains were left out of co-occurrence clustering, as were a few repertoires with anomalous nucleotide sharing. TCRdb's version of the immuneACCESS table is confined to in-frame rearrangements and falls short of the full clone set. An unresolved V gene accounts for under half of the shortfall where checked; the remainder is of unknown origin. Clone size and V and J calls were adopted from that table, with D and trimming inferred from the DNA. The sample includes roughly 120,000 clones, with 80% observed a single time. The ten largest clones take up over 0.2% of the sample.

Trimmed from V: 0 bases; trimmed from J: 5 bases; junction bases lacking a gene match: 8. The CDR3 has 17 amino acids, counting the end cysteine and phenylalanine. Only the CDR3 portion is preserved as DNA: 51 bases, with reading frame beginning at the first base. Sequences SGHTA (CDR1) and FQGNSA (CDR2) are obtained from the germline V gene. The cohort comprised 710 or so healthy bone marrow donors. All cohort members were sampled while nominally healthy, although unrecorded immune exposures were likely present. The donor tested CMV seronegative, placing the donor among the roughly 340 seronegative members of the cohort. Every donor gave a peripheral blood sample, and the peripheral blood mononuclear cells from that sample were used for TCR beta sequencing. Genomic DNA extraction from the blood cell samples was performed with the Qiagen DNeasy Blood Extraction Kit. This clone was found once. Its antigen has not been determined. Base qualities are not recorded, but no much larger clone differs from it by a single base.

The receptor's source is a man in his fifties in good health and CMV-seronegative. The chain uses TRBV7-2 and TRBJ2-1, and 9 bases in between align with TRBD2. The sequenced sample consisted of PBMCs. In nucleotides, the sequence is TGTGCCAGCAGCTTAGCACCCATAGCGGGAGTCAACAATGAGCAGTTCTTC. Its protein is CASSLAPIAGVNNEQFF.